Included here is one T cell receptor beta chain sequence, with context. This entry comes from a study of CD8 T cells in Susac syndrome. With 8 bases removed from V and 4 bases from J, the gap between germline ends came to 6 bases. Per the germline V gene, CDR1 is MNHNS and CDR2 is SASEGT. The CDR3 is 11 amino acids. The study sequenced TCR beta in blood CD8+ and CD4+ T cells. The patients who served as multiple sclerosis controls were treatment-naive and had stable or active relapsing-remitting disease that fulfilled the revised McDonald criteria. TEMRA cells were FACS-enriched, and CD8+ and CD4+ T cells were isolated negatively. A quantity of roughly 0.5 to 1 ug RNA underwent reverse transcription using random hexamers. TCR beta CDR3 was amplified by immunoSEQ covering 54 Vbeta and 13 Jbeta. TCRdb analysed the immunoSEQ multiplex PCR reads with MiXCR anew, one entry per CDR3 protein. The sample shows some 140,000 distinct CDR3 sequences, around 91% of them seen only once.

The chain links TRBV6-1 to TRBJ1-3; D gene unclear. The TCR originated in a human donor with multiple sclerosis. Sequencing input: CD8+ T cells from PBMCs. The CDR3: CASGRGNTIYF. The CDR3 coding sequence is TGTGCCAGCGGAAGGGGAAACACCATATATTTT.